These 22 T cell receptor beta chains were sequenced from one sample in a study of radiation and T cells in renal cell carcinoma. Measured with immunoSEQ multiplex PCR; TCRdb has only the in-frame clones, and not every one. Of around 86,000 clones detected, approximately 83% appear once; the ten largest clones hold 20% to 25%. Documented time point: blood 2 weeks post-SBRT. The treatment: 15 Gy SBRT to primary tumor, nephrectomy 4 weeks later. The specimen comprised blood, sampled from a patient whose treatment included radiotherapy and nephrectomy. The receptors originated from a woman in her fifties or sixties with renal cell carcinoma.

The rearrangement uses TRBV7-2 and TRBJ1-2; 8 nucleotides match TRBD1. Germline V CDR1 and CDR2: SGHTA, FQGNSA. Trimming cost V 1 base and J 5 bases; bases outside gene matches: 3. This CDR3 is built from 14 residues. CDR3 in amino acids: CASSLGTGMYGYTF. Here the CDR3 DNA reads TGTGCCAGCAGCTTAGGGACAGGGATGTATGGCTACACCTTC.

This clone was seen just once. The CDR3 sequence is CASSFTTGDEQFF. The DNA for the CDR3 is TGTGCCAGCAGCTTCACCACAGGGGATGAGCAGTTCTTC. The chain links TRBV7-2 to TRBJ2-1, with TRBD1 matching over 7 bases. CDR3 length: 13 residues. Germline V lookup: CDR1 SGHTA, CDR2 FQGNSA. V gave up 3 bases and J gave up 8 bases; unmatched junction bases: 4.

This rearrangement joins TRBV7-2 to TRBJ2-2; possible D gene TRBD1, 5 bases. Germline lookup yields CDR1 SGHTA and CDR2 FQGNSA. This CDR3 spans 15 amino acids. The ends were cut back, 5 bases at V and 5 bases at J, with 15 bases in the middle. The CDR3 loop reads CASSPTVRGTGELFF. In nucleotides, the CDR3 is TGTGCCAGCAGCCCGACAGTGAGAGGTACCGGGGAGCTGTTTTTT.

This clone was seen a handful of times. The DNA of the CDR3 is TGTGCCACCAAGGACAGGTCAGACACCGGGGAGCTGTTTTTT. Amino acids: CATKDRSDTGELFF. This sequence joins TRBV9 and TRBJ2-2; 7 bases match TRBD1. V trimming: 9 bases; J trimming: 3 bases; junction bases outside the gene matches: 8. The length of the CDR3 is 14 residues. Germline lookup yields CDR1 SGDLS and CDR2 YYNGEE.

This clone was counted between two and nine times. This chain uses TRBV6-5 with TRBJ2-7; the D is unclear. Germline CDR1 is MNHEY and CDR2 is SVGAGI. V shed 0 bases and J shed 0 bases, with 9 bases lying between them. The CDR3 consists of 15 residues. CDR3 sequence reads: CASSYSMAASYEQYF. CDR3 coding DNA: TGTGCCAGCAGTTACTCGATGGCAGCCTCCTACGAGCAGTACTTC.

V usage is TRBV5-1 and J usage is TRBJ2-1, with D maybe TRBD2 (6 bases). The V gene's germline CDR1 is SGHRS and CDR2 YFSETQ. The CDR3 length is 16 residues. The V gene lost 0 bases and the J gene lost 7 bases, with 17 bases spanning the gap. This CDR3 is CASSLGAGGGENEQFF. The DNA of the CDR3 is TGCGCCAGCAGCTTGGGGGCTGGTGGAGGGGAAAATGAGCAGTTCTTC.

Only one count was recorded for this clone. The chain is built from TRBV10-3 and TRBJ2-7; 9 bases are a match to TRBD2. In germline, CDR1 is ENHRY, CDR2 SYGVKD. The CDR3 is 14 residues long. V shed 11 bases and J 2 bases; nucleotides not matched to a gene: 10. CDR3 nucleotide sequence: TGTGCCGCAAATGGAGCGGGGGGTGCCTACGAGCAGTACTTC. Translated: CAANGAGGAYEQYF.

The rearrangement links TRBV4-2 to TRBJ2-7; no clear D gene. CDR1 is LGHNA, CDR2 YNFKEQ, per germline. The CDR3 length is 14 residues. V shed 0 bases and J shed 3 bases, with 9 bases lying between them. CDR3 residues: CASSQDPGVYEQYF. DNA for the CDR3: TGTGCCAGCAGCCAAGACCCCGGAGTCTACGAGCAGTACTTC.

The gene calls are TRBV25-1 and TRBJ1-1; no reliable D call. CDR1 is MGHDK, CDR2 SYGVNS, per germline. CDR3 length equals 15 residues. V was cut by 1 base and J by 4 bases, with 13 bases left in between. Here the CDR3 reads CASSEFVGHGTEAFF. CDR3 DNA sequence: TGTGCCAGCAGTGAATTCGTGGGCCATGGCACTGAAGCTTTCTTT.

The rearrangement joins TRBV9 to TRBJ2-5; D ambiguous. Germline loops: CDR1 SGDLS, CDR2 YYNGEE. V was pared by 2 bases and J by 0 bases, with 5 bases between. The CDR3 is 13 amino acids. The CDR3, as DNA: TGTGCCAGCAGCGTTAGGTACCAAGAGACCCAGTACTTC. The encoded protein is CASSVRYQETQYF.

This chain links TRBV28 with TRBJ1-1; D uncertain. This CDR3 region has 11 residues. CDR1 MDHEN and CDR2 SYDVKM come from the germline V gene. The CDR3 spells CEIRQNTEAFF. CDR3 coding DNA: TGTGAAATACGACAGAACACTGAAGCTTTCTTT.

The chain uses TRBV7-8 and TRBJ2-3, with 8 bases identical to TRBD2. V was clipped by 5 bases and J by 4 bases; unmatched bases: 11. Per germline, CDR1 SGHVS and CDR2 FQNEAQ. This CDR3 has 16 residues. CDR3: CASSGRTSTTPDTQYF. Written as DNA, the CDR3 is TGTGCCAGCAGCGGCCGGACTAGCACCACCCCAGATACGCAGTATTTT.

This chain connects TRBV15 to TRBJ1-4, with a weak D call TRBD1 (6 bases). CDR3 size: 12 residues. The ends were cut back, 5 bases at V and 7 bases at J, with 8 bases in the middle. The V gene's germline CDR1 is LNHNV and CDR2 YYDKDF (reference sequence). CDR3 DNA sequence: TGTGCCACCAGCCCCAGGGGTGAAAAACTGTTTTTT. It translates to CATSPRGEKLFF.

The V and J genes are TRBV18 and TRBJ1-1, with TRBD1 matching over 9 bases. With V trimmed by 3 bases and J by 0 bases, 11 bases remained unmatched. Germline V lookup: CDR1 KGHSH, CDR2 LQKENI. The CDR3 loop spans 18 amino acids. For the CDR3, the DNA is TGTGCCAGCTCACCGTATACAGGGGGCGTCGGCATGAACACTGAAGCTTTCTTT. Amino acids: CASSPYTGGVGMNTEAFF.

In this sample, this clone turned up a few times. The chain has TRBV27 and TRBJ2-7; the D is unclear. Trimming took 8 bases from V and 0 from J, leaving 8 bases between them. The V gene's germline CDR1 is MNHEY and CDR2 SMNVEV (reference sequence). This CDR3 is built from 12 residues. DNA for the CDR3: TGTGCCAGCGGGCCCCTCTCCTACGAGCAGTACTTC. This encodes CASGPLSYEQYF.

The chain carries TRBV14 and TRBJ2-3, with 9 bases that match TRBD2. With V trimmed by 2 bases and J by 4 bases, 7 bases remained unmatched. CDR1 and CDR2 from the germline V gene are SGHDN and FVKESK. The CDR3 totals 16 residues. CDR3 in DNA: TGTGCCAGCAGCCAATATGCGGGAGGGGCAGCAGATACGCAGTATTTT. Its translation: CASSQYAGGAADTQYF.

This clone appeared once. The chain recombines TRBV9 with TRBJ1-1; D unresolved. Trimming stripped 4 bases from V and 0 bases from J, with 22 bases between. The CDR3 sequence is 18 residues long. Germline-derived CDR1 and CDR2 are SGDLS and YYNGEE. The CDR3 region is CASSLSNIWPKMNTEAFF. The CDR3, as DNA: TGTGCCAGCAGCTTATCCAACATATGGCCCAAAATGAACACTGAAGCTTTCTTT.

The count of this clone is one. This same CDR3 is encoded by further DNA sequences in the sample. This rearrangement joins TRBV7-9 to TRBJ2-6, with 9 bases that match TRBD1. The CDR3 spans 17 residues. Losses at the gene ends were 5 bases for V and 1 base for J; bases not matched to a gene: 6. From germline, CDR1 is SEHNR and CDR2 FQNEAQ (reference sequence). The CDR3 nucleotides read TGTGCCAGCAGCCTGGGACAGGGCGTTTCTGGGGCCAACGTCCTGACTTTC. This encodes CASSLGQGVSGANVLTF.

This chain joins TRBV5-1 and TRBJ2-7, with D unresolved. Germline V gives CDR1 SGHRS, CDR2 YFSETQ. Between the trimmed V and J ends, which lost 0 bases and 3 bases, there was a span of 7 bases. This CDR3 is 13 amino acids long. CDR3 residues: CASSLDSDYEQYF. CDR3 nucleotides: TGCGCCAGCAGCTTGGACTCGGACTACGAGCAGTACTTC.

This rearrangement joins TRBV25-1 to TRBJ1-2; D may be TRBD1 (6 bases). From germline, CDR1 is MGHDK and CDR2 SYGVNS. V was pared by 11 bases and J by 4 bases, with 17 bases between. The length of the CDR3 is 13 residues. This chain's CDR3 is CALKQGSTYGYTF. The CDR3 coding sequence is TGTGCCCTTAAACAGGGCAGTACCTATGGCTACACCTTC.

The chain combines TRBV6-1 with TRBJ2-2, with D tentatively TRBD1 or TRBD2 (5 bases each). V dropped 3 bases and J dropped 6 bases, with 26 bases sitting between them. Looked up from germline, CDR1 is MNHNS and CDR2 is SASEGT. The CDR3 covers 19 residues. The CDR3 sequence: CASSDPSGTRGRVPGELFF. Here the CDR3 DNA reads TGTGCCAGCAGTGACCCTTCCGGGACGCGAGGGCGAGTTCCCGGGGAGCTGTTTTTT.

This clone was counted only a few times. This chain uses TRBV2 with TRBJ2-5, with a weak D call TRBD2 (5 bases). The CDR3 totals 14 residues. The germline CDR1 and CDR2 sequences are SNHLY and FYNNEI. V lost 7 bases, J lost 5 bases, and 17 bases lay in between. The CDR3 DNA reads TGTGCCAGCAAAGGACGGGAAAGCATGGAGACCCAGTACTTC. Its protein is CASKGRESMETQYF.